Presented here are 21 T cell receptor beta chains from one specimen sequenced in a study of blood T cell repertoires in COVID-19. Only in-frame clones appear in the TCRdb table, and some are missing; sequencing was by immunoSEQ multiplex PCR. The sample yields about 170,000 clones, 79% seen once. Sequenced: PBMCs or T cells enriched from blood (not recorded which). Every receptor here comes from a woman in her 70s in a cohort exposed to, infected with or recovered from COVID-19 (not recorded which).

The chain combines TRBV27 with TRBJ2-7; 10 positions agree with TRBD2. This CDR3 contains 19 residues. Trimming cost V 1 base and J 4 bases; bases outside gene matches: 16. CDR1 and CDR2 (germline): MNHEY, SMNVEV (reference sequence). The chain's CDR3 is CASSLYPSAEAGGPYEQYF. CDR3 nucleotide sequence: TGTGCCAGCAGTTTATACCCATCCGCCGAAGCGGGAGGGCCTTACGAGCAGTACTTC.

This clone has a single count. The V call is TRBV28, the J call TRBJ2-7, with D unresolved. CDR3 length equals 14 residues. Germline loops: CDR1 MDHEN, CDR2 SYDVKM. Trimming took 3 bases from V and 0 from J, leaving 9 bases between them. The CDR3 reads CASSLAGNSYEQYF. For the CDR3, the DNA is TGTGCCAGCAGTTTGGCAGGCAACTCCTACGAGCAGTACTTC.

The CDR3 region is CATSDTRQGANIQYF. The CDR3 DNA follows: TGTGCCACCAGTGATACGAGACAGGGGGCTAACATTCAGTACTTC. The rearrangement uses TRBV24-1 and TRBJ2-4, with 10 bases aligning to TRBD1. Germline V gene data show CDR1 as KGHDR and CDR2 as SFDVKD. Germline trimming cut 3 bases from V and 7 bases from J; bases unmatched to any gene: 5. The CDR3 runs to 15 residues.

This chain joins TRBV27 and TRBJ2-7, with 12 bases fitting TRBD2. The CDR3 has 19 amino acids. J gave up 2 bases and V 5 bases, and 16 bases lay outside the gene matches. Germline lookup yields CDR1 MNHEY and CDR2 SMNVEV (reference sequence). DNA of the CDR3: TGTGCCAGCAGTCCCTTCCTCTCCCGTGGACTAGCGGGGCCCTACGAGCAGTACTTC. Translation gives CASSPFLSRGLAGPYEQYF.

In nucleotides, the CDR3 is TGTGCCAGCTCACCATCCTCAGGGTTTGCAACTAATGAAAAACTGTTTTTT. Amino acid sequence: CASSPSSGFATNEKLFF. The V call is TRBV18, the J call TRBJ1-4; tentative D call: TRBD1 (5 bases). This CDR3 has 17 residues. Germline-derived CDR1 and CDR2 are KGHSH and LQKENI. V was clipped by 2 bases and J by 0 bases, with 13 bases between them.

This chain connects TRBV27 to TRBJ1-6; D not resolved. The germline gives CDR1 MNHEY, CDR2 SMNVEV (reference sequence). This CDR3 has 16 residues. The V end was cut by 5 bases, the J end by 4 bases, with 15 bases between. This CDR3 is CASSLFRPEYNSPLHF. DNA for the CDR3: TGTGCCAGCAGTCTCTTCCGTCCGGAGTATAATTCACCCCTCCACTTT.

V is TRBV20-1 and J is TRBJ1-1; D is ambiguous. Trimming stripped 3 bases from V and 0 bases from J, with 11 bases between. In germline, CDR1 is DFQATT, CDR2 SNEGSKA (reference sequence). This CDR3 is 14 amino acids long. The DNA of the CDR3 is TGCAGTGCTAGTACAACGAACATGAACACTGAAGCTTTCTTT. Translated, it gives CSASTTNMNTEAFF.

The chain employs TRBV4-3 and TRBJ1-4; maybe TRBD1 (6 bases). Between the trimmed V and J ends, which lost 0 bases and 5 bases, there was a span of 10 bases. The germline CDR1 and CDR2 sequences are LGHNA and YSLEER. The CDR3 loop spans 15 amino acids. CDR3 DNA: TGCGCCAGCAGCCAAGAAGGGGGTACCAATGAAAAACTGTTTTTT. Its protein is CASSQEGGTNEKLFF.

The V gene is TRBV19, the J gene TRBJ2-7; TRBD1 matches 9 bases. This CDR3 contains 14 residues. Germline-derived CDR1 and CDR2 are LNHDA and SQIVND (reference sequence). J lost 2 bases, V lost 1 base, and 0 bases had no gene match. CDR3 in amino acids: CASSIGTGAYEQYF. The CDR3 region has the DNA TGTGCCAGTAGTATAGGGACAGGGGCCTACGAGCAGTACTTC. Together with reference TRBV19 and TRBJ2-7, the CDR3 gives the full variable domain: DGGITQSPKYLFRKEGQNVTLSCEQNLNHDAMYWYRQDPGQGLRLIYYSQIVNDFQKGDIAEGYSVSREKKESFPLTVTSAQKNPTAFYLCASSIGTGAYEQYFGPGTRLTVT.

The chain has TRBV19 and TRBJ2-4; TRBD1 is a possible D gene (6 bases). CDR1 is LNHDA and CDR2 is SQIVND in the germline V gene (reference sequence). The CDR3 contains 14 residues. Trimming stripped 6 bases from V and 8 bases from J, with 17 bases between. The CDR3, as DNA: TGTGCCAGTAGACTGGGACACCTTTCCGACATTCAGTACTTC. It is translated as CASRLGHLSDIQYF.

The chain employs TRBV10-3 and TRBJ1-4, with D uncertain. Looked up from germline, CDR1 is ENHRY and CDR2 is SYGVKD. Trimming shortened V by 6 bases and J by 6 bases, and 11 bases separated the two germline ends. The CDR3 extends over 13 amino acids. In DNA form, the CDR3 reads TGTGCCATCAGCGCCCAAGGAGATGAAAAACTGTTTTTT. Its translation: CAISAQGDEKLFF.

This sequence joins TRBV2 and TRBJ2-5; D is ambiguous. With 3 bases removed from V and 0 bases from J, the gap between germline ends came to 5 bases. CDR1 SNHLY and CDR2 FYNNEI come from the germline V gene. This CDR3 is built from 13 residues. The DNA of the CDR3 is TGTGCCAGCAGTGACAGTAACCAAGAGACCCAGTACTTC. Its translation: CASSDSNQETQYF.

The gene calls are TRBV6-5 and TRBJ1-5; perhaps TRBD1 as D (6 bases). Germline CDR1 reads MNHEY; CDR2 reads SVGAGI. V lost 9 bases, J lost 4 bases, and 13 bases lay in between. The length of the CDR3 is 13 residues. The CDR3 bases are TGTGCCAGTGAACAGGGCATGAATCAGCCCCAGCATTTT. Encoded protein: CASEQGMNQPQHF.

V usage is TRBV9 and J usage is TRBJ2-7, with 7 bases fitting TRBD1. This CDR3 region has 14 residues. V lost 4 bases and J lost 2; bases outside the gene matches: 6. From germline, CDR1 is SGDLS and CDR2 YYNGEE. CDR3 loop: CASSLGTAPYEQYF. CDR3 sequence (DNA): TGTGCCAGCAGCCTAGGGACAGCTCCCTACGAGCAGTACTTC.

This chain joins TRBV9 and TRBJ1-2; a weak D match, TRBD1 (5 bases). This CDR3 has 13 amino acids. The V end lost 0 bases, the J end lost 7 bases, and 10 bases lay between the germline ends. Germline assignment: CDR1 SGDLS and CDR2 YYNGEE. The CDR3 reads CASSVEGGAGYTF. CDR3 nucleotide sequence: TGTGCCAGCAGCGTAGAGGGTGGGGCTGGCTACACCTTC.

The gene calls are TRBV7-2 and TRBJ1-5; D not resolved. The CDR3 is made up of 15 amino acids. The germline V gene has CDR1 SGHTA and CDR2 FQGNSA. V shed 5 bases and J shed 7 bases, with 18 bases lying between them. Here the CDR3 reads CASSIGQPGGQPQHF. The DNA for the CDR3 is TGTGCCAGCAGCATAGGCCAGCCGGGTGGGCAGCCCCAGCATTTT.

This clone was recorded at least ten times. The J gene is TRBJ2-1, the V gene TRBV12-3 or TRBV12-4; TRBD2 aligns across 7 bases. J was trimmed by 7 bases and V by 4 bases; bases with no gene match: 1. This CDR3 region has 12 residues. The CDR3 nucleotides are TGTGCCAGCAGTTGGGGGGGTAATGAGCAGTTCTTC. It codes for CASSWGGNEQFF.

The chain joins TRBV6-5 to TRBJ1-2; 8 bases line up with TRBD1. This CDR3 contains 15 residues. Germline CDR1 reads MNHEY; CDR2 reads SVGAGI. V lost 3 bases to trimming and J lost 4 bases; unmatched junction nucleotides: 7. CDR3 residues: CASSYSAGGAYGYTF. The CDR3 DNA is TGTGCCAGCAGTTATTCAGCAGGGGGCGCCTATGGCTACACCTTC.

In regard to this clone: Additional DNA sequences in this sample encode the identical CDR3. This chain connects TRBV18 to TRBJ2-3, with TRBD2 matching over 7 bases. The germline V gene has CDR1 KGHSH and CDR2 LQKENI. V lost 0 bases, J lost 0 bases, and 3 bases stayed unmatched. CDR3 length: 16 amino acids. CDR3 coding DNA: TGTGCCAGCTCACCACCCCTAGCGGAGAGCACAGATACGCAGTATTTT. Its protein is CASSPPLAESTDTQYF.

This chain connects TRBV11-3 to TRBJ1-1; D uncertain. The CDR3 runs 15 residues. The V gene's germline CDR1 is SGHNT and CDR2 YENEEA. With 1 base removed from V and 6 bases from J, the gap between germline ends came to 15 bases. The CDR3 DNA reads TGTGCCAGCAGCTTAGGTCTTGGGCGAACCCCTGAAGCTTTCTTT. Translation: CASSLGLGRTPEAFF.

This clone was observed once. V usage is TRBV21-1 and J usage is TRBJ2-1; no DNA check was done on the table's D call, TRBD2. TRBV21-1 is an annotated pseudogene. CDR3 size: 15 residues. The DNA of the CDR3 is TGTGCCACCAAACGAGGGCGGGACTGTCACAATGAGCAGTTCTTC. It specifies CATKRGRDCHNEQFF.